This T cell receptor beta chain originates from a study of T cell repertoires in cytomegalovirus infection. A remark on this clonotype: Antigen unknown.

The CDR3 runs 18 residues. Germline lookup yields CDR1 SEHNR and CDR2 FQNEAQ (reference sequence). V gave up 1 base and J gave up 0 bases, with 15 bases separating them. TCRdb itself ran the reads through MiXCR, one entry per CDR3 protein. Among approximately 180,000 distinct CDR3 sequences, 8% to 10% were seen once, and the ten largest hold about 5%. Study results and limitations: HLA-C-restricted CMV-specific TCR beta clonotypes were dominant in the ex vivo response.

Sequencing was performed on PBMCs. The sequence derives from a human donor in good health (CMV status not recorded). Some clones in this sample may be carry-over from other donors' samples. The J gene is TRBJ2-2, the V gene TRBV7-9; unclear D gene. The chain's CDR3 is CASSLGFSRLTNTGELFF. The CDR3 nucleotides read TGTGCCAGCAGCTTAGGCTTCTCTCGGCTGACGAACACCGGGGAGCTGTTTTTT.